The entry below gives a single TCR beta chain sequence along with its context. Its antigen is as yet unknown. The CDR3 runs to 16 residues. Germline V gene sequence: CDR1 SGHVS, CDR2 FQNEAQ. The trim removed 0 bases at V and 2 bases at J, leaving 4 bases unmatched. These data belong to a study of a mutant IDH1 vaccine in newly diagnosed glioma. Turning to the study itself: Most had both radiotherapy and temozolomide beforehand; others had only one.

Only in-frame clones appear in the TCRdb table, and some are missing; sequencing was by immunoSEQ multiplex PCR. This sample has roughly 34,000 clones; around 81% occur once, and the top ten carry 9% to 13%. Study conclusions and caveats: Top peripheral T cell clonotype shifts appeared unrelated to pseudoprogression.

The time point: week 5, during vaccination. It was 300 ug of mutant IDH1 20-mer peptide that made up each vaccine dose, given with topical imiquimod. Sequenced here: PBMCs, sampled from a glioma patient whose treatment included an IDH1 peptide vaccine. The sequence came from a man aged 45-65 years with glioma. The chain has TRBV7-8 and TRBJ2-1, with 7 bases identical to TRBD2. DNA of the CDR3: TGTGCCAGCAGCTTAGCGCCCCTAGCGGCCTACAATGAGCAGTTCTTC. Amino acid sequence: CASSLAPLAAYNEQFF.